This T cell receptor (beta chain) was sequenced during a study of response to subunit inactivated influenza vaccine. One entry per CDR3 protein, called by TCRdb with MiXCR from the RT-PCR reads. This sample has around 490,000 distinct CDR3 sequences, with under 9% found just once. This clonotype was seen more than once but under ten times. What it binds is not known. General study points: Authors suggested each seasonal flu vaccination may recruit only limited numbers of new T cells.

The receptor was isolated from a man aged 45 to 75 who received an inactivated influenza vaccine. The material was PBMCs from blood, obtained less than 25 months after vaccination.

CDR3 protein: CSARDTSSYNEQFF. CDR3 nucleotides: TGCAGTGCTAGAGATACCAGCTCCTACAATGAGCAGTTCTTC. The rearrangement uses TRBV20-1 and TRBJ2-1, with D unresolved. The CDR3 covers 14 residues. The ends were cut back, 0 bases at V and 0 bases at J, with 6 bases in the middle. Germline CDR1 is DFQATT and CDR2 is SNEGSKA (reference sequence).